This T cell receptor beta chain was retrieved from a study of shared clonotypes between healthy human individuals. Deletions cut 1 base from V and 0 bases from J, with 13 bases between. CDR3 size: 17 residues. Germline V gene sequence: CDR1 SGHTA, CDR2 FQGNSA. Assay: immunoSEQ multiplex PCR; the TCRdb copy retains only in-frame clones and omits some. The sample includes about 340,000 clones, about 70% of them seen just once. This clone was counted a single time. Its antigen is undetermined. Findings and limits, study-wide: Around 5.4% of naive CD4 clonotypes were common to a few donors.

The chain combines TRBV7-2 with TRBJ1-5; no clear D. The origin of this receptor is a man under 40 in good health. Sequencing used memory CD4+ T cells sorted from blood. The subset was: CD45RA-negative fraction. The CDR3 nucleotides are TGTGCCAGCAGCTTAGTCCCGGACGAGTTTAGCAATCAGCCCCAGCATTTT. This translates into CASSLVPDEFSNQPQHF.